This T cell receptor (beta chain) was captured by sequencing in a study of blood T cell repertoires in COVID-19. TCRdb's table, derived via immunoSEQ multiplex PCR, lists solely in-frame clones and lacks some. The table includes 200,000 to 250,000 clones, about 91% detected once. A remark on this clone: The junction and the germline gene differ at one end; a read error may be behind it.

Looked up from germline, CDR1 is MNHEY and CDR2 is SVGAGI. The CDR3 sequence is 15 residues long. This clonotype originated in a woman in her twenties or thirties with acute COVID-19. The sample consisted of PBMCs or T cells enriched from blood (not recorded which). The chain is built from TRBV6-5 and TRBJ1-2; 9 bases are a match to TRBD1. The DNA of the CDR3 is TGTGCCAGCAGAAATCCGGGACAGGGTTTGGATGGATACACCTTC. Translated: CASRNPGQGLDGYTF.